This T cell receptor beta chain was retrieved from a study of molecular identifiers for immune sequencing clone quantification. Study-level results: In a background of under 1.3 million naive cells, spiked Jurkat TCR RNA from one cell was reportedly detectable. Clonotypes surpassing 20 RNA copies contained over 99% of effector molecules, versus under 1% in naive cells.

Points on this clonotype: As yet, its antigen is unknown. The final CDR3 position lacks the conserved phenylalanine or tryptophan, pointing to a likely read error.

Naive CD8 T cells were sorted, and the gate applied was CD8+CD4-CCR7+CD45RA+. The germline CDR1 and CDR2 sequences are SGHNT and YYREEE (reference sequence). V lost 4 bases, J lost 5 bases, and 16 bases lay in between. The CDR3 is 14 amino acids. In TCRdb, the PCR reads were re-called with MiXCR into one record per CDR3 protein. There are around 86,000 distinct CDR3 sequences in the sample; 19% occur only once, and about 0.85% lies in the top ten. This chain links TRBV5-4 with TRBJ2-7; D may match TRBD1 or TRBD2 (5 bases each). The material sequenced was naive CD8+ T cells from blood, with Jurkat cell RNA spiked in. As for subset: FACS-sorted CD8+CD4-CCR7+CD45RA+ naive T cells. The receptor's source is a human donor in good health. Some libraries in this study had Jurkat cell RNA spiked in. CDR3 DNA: TGTGCCAGCAGCCCCCCGGGACCAGCCCACGAGCAGTACTCC. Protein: CASSPPGPAHEQYS.